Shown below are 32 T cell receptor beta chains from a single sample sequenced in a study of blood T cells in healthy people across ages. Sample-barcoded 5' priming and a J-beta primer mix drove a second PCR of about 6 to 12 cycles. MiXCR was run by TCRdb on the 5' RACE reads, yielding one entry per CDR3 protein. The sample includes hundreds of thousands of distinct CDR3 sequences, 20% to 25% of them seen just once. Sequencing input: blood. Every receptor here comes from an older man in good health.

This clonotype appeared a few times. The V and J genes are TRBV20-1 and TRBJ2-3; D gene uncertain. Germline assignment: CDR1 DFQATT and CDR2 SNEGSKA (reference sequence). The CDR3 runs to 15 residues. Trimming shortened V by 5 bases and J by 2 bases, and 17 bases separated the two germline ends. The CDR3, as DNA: TGCAGTGCTTCGCGCCGCGAAGGGAACACAGATACGCAGTATTTT. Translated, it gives CSASRREGNTDTQYF.

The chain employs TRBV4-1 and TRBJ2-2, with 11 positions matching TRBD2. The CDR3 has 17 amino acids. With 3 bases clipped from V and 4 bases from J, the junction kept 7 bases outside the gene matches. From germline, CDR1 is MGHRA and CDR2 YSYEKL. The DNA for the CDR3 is TGCGCCAGCAGCCAGCCCCCGGGACTAGCGGTCACCGGGGAGCTGTTTTTT. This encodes CASSQPPGLAVTGELFF.

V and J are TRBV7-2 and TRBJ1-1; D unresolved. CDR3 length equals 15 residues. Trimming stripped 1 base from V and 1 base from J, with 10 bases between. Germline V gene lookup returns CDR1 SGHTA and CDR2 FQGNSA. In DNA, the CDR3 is TGTGCCAGCAGCTTAGTGGTCGGGCGGAACACTGAAGCTTTCTTT. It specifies CASSLVVGRNTEAFF.

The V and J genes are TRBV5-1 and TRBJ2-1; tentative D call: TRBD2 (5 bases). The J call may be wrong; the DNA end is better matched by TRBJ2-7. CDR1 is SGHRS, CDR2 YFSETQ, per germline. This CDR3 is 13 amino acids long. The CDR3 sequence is CASSFEGEGEQYF. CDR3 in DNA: TGCGCCAGCAGCTTCGAGGGCGAAGGCGAGCAGTACTTC.

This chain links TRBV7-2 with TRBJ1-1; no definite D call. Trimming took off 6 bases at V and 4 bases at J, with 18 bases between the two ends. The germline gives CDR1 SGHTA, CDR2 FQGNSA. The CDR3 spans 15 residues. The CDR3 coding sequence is TGTGCCAGCAGTTACCTACAGCTTGGGCGCACTGAAGCTTTCTTT. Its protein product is CASSYLQLGRTEAFF.

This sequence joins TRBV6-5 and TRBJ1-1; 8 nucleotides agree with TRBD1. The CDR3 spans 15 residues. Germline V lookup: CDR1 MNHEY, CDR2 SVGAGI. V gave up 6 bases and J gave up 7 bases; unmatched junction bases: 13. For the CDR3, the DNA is TGTGCCAGCAGAAAAAAACCCAGGGGGCAGAATGAAGCTTTCTTT. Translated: CASRKKPRGQNEAFF.

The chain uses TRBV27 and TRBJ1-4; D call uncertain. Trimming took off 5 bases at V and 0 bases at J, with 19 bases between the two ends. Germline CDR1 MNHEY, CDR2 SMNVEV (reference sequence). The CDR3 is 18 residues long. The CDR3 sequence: CASSLFSHDTATNEKLFF. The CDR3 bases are TGTGCCAGCAGTCTATTCTCCCATGACACCGCAACTAATGAAAAACTGTTTTTT.

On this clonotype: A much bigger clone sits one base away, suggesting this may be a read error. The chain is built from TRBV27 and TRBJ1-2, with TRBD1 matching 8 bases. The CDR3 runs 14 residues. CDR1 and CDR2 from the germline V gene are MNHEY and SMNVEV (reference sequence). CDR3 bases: TGTGCCAACAGTCGCTACAGGGGGGACTATGGCTACACCTTC. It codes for CANSRYRGDYGYTF.

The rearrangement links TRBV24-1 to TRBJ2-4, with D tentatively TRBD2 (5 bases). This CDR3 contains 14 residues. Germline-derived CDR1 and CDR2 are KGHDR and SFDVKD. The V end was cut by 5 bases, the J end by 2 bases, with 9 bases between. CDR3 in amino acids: CATSVRVTKNIQYF. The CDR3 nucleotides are TGTGCCACCAGTGTGAGGGTGACCAAAAACATTCAGTACTTC.

CDR3: CASTGDREEVTEAFF. CDR3 DNA sequence: TGTGCCAGCACCGGAGACAGGGAGGAAGTCACTGAAGCTTTCTTT. The chain is built from TRBV7-2 and TRBJ1-1, with TRBD1 matching 7 bases. Germline trimming cut 7 bases from V and 4 bases from J; bases unmatched to any gene: 12. CDR3 size: 15 residues. Germline V gene data show CDR1 as SGHTA and CDR2 as FQGNSA.

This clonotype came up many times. CDR3 residues: CASSPQRATNEKLFF. The CDR3 DNA follows: TGTGCCAGCAGTCCTCAGCGTGCAACTAATGAAAAACTGTTTTTT. The V call is TRBV2, the J call TRBJ1-4; no firm D call. The CDR3 has 15 residues. Germline values: CDR1 SNHLY, CDR2 FYNNEI. Trimming shortened V by 5 bases and J by 0 bases, and 10 bases separated the two germline ends.

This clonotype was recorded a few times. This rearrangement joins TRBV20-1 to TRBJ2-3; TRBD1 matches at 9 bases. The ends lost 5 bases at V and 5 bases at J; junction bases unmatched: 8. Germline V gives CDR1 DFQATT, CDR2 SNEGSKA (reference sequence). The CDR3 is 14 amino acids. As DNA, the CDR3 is TGCAGTGCTGGAAAAGGACAGGGGATAGATACGCAGTATTTT. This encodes CSAGKGQGIDTQYF.

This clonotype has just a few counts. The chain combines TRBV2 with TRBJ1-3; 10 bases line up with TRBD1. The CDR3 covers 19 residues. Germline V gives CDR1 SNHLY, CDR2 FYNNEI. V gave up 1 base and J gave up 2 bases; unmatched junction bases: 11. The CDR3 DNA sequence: TGTGCCAGCAGTGAAGATAGGGACAGGGGACGATCTACTGGAAACACCATATATTTT. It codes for CASSEDRDRGRSTGNTIYF.

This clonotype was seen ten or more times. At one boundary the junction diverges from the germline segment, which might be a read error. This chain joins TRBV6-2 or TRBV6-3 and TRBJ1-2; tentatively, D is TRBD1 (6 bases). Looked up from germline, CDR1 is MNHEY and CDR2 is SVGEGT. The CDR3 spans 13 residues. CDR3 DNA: TGCGCCAGCAGCCAAGGACAGACCTATGGCTACACCTTC. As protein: CASSQGQTYGYTF.

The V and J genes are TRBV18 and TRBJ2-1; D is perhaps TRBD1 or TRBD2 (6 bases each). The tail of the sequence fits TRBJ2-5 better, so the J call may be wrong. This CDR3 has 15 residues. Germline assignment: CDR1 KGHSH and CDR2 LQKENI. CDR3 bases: TGTGCCAGCTCACCGCCCGGCTCGGGGGCAGAGACCCAGTACTTC. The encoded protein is CASSPPGSGAETQYF.

In nucleotides, the CDR3 is TGTGCCAGCAGTCATGCAGGGTGGGGCAATCAGCCCCAGCATTTT. This sequence encodes CASSHAGWGNQPQHF. The chain joins TRBV12-3 or TRBV12-4 to TRBJ1-5; tentative D call: TRBD1 (5 bases). The V end lost 5 bases, the J end lost 2 bases, and 13 bases lay between the germline ends. This CDR3 has 15 residues.

The CDR3 is CASSAAKGQGALGYTF. CDR3 coding DNA: TGTGCCAGCAGCGCCGCCAAGGGACAGGGGGCGCTTGGCTACACCTTC. The chain combines TRBV5-5 with TRBJ1-2, with 12 bases identical to TRBD1. This CDR3 spans 16 amino acids. With V trimmed by 4 bases and J by 7 bases, 11 bases remained unmatched. Germline lookup yields CDR1 SGHKS and CDR2 YYEKEE (reference sequence).

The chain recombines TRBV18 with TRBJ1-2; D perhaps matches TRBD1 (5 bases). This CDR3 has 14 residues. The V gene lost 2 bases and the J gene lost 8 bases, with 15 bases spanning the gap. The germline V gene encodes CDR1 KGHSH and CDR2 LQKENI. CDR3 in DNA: TGTGCCAGCTCACCATCGGCTCGTCCAGGGGGCTACACCTTC. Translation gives CASSPSARPGGYTF.

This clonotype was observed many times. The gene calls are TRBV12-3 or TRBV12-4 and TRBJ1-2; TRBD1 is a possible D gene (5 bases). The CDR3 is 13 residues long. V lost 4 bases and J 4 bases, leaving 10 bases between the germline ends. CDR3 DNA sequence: TGTGCCAGCAGTTCTCAGGGAACCTATGGCTACACCTTC. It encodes CASSSQGTYGYTF.

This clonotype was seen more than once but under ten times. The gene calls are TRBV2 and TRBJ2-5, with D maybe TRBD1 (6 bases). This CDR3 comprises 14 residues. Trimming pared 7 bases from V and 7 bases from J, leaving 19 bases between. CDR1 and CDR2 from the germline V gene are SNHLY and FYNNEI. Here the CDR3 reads CASKEQGVWGTQYF. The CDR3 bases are TGTGCCAGCAAGGAACAGGGCGTATGGGGGACCCAGTACTTC.

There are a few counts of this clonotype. CDR3 coding DNA: TGCGCCAGCAGCTTGAGTTTAGTCCGAGGGGCTGAGGAGCAGTTCTTC. This sequence encodes CASSLSLVRGAEEQFF. J is TRBJ2-1 and V is TRBV5-1; D could derive from TRBD1 or TRBD2 (5 bases each). CDR1 SGHRS and CDR2 YFSETQ come from the germline V gene. V was trimmed by 1 base and J by 10 bases, leaving 21 bases between them. CDR3 length: 16 amino acids.

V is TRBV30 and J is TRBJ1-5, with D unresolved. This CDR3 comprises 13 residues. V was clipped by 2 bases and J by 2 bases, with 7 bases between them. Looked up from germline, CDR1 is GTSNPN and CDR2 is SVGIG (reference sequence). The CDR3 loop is CAWSKQGNQPQHF. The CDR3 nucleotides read TGTGCCTGGAGTAAGCAGGGCAATCAGCCCCAGCATTTT.

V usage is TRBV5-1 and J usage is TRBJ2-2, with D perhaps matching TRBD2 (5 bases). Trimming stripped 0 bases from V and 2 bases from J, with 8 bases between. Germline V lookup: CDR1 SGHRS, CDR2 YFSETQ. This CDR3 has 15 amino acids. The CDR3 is CASSLDGVNTGELFF. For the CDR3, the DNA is TGCGCCAGCAGCTTGGACGGGGTCAACACCGGGGAGCTGTTTTTT. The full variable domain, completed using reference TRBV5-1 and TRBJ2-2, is KAGVTQTPRYLIKTRGQQVTLSCSPISGHRSVSWYQQTPGQGLQFLFEYFSETQRNKGNFPGRFSGRQFSNSRSEMNVSTLELGDSALYLCASSLDGVNTGELFFGEGSRLTVL.

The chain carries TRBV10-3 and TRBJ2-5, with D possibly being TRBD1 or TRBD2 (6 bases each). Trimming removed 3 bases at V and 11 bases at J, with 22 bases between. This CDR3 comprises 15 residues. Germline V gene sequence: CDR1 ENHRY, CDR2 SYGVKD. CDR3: CAISEEVEGGSDQYF. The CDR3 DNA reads TGTGCCATCAGTGAAGAGGTTGAGGGGGGATCAGATCAGTACTTC.

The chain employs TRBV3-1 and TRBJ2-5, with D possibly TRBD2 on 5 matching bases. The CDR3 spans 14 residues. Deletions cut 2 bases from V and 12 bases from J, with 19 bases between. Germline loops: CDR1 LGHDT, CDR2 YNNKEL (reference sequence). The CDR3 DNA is TGTGCCAGCAGCCAATCCGGGATGCCCCAAGGCAAGTACTTC. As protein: CASSQSGMPQGKYF.

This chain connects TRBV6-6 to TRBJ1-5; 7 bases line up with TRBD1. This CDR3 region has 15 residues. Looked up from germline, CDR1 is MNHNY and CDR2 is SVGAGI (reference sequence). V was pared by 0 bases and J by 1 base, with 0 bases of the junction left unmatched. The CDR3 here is CASSYSDRSNQPQHF. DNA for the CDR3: TGTGCCAGCAGTTACTCGGACAGGAGCAATCAGCCCCAGCATTTT.

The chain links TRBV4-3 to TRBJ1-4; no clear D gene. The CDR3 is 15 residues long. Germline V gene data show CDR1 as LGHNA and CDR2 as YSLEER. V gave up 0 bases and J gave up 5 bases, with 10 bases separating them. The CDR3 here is CASSQDTGYNEKLFF. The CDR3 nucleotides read TGCGCCAGCAGCCAAGATACGGGGTACAATGAAAAACTGTTTTTT.

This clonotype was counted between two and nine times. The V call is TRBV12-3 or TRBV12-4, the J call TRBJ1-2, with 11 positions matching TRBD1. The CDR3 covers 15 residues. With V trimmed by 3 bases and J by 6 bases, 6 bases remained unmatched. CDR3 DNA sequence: TGTGCCAGCAGTTTCCGGGACAGGGGGGACAATGGCTACACCTTC. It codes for CASSFRDRGDNGYTF.

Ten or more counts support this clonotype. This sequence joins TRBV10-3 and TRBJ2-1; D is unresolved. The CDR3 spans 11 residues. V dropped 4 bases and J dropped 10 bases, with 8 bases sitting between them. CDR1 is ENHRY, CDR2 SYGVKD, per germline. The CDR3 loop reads CAISAQREQFF. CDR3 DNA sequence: TGTGCCATCAGTGCCCAACGGGAGCAGTTCTTC.

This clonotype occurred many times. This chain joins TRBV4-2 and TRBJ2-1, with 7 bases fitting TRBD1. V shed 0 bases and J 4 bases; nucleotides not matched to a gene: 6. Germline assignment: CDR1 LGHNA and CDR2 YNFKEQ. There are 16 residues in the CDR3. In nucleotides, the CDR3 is TGTGCCAGCAGCCAAGATTGGGACAGAAGTTACAATGAGCAGTTCTTC. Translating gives CASSQDWDRSYNEQFF.

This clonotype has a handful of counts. The CDR3, as DNA: TGTGCCAGTAGTATAGATCTGCAGGAAAAACTGTTTTTT. Protein: CASSIDLQEKLFF. The J gene is TRBJ1-4, the V gene TRBV19; D is uncertain. Trimming took off 0 bases at V and 8 bases at J, with 7 bases between the two ends. CDR3 size: 13 residues. The V gene's germline CDR1 is LNHDA and CDR2 SQIVND (reference sequence).

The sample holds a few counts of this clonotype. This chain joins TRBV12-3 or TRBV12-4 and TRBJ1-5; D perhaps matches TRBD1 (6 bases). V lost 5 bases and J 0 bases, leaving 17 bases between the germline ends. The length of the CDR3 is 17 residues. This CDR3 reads CASSTPGVPHSNQPQHF. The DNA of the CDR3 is TGTGCCAGCAGTACTCCAGGGGTTCCACATAGCAATCAGCCCCAGCATTTT.